This TCR beta chain was captured in a study of blood T cells in healthy people across ages. A sample-barcoded 5' primer and a J-beta primer mix were used in a second PCR of about 6 to 11 cycles. TCRdb re-called the 5' RACE reads with MiXCR, one entry per CDR3 protein. The top ten clones hold just over 4% of a sample with some 1,500,000 distinct CDR3 sequences, roughly 43% of them seen once. General study points: TCR beta diversity tracked closely with naive T cell percentage.

Regarding this clonotype: Its matching antigen is unknown.

This CDR3 comprises 13 residues. V was shortened by 3 bases and J by 0 bases, with 4 bases between the two germline ends. Germline-derived CDR1 and CDR2 are LNHDA and SQIVND (reference sequence). The sequenced sample consisted of blood. The rearrangement joins TRBV19 to TRBJ2-3, with no clear D. This clonotype was sampled from a woman aged 18-30 years in good health. The CDR3 is CASSIASTDTQYF. The CDR3 DNA sequence: TGTGCCAGTAGTATTGCTAGCACAGATACGCAGTATTTT.